This TCR beta chain was recorded in a study of T cell clones after liver transplantation (dated by TCRdb to between 2017 and 2020). Context from the whole study: Samples were obtained from ITN030ST, a randomized trial in which withdrawal of immunosuppression was attempted within 2 years of liver transplantation. After a pre-transplant mixed lymphocyte reaction, TCRbeta sequencing was used to pinpoint donor-reactive T cell clones, which were subsequently tracked in post-transplant blood. Third party-reactive TCRbeta sequences from pre-transplant MLRs were also identified as an antigen-independent comparator for donor-reactive sequences. Of the eight recipients, three were HCV-positive, while the remaining recipients had been transplanted for non-autoimmune, non-viral indications. No induction therapy was given to the subjects, and standard immunosuppression was administered until randomization at 12-24 months post-transplant. Tolerance was defined as complete withdrawal of immunosuppression for at least one year without a rise in liver enzymes beyond twice the upper limit of normal. Blood samples were collected pre-transplant, pre-randomization before withdrawal, and post-randomization after either full withdrawal or failed withdrawal. The studied cohort comprised 8 liver transplant recipients, 3 classified as tolerant and 5 as non-tolerant.

Unstimulated PBMCs, after thawing, were stained for CD3, CD4 and CD8 and then FACS-sorted into CD3+CD4+ and CD3+CD8+ populations. Each of the 8 studied subjects was randomized to immunosuppression withdrawal. The Qiagen DNeasy Blood and Tissue Kit was used to isolate genomic DNA. About this clone itself: Its binding antigen is unknown. The record has no base qualities; no much larger clone is one base away.

Frozen genomic DNA underwent high-throughput TCRbeta CDR3 sequencing by immunoSEQ, including PCR amplification, mapping, bias correction and internal controls. The authors' analysis ran thus. Only productive rearrangements were retained, with each unique TCRbeta sequence defined by its CDR3 nucleotide sequence together with its V and J gene. Donor-reactive sequences required at least 5-fold expansion in CFSE-low cells versus unstimulated pre-transplant cells and at least 0.01% frequency. To ensure at least 90% detection power, minimum frequency thresholds were set for each subject based on that subject's lowest-template unstimulated sample. Jensen-Shannon divergence between the top 1000 TCRbeta sequences post-transplant and pre-transplant was used to measure repertoire turnover. Changes in detection of donor-reactive sequences were tested with two-sided Fisher's exact tests. TCRdb took over this immuneACCESS table, retaining in-frame rearrangements with V and J assigned. Such tables are incomplete; in checked studies, under half of the missing clones stem from an unresolved V gene, and the remainder is unexplained. The V and J calls and clone size are taken from that table; D and trimming were inferred from the DNA. For this sample the table gives 45,000 to 60,000 clones, of which more than 70% were detected only once. The ten largest clones take up 7.5% to 10% of the sample.

Overall results and qualifications from the work: In two subjects, low numbers of available donor cells limited the measurable donor-reactive repertoire. In most of the 8 subjects, regardless of tolerance or HCV status, circulating donor-reactive CD4 TCRbeta sequences dropped significantly post-transplant. Once repertoire turnover was taken into account, donor-reactive detection showed a significant reduction for CD4 in 7 of 8 subjects and for CD8 in 8 of 8. Conclusions were preliminary, limited by small, heterogeneous patient numbers and non-standardized post-transplant time points. Without allograft tissue specimens, donor-reactive T cells may have migrated into the graft rather than being deleted. Donor-reactive sequences declined more than third party-reactive ones, suggesting partial antigen-specific deletion unrelated to withdrawal success.

This TCR was sampled from a human patient who received a liver transplant. After a transplant, some T cells may be of graft donor origin. The sample in question was CD4+ T cells from blood, obtained at the 22-month timepoint.

The bases are TGTGCCAGCAGCCGAGTGAACACTGAAGCTTTCTTT. Protein translation: CASSRVNTEAFF. The chain was built from TRBV9 and TRBJ1-1, with no confident D gene call. Between the V and J ends, shortened by 4 bases and 0 bases respectively, the junction contains 4 bases. Measured from the cysteine to the phenylalanine, the CDR3 is 12 residues long. This entry keeps only the CDR3 DNA: 36 bases, framed from base 1. Per the germline V gene, SGDLS is the CDR1 and YYNGEE is the CDR2.